This is a list of T cell receptor beta chains from one sample in a study of a mutant IDH1 vaccine in newly diagnosed glioma. Here immunoSEQ multiplex PCR was the method, and the copy in TCRdb shows in-frame clones only, minus some. The data hold 85,000 to 100,000 clones, with 70% to 90% observed a single time. The specimen comprised PBMCs, sampled from a glioma patient treated with radiotherapy, temozolomide or both. The receptor set was obtained from a woman aged 50 to 60 with glioma. CDR3s include the opening cysteine and the closing phenylalanine or tryptophan. A D gene is named only where the DNA matches it firmly. Some rows mark clone size as missing; the rest say once, few, many or name a class of expanded clone.

>NA|NA|TRBJ2-2|TRBV5-1
TGCGCCAGCAGCTTGCACGAAACGGGAGTGACCGGGGAGCTGTTTTTT
CASSLHETGVTGELFF
>NA|NA|TRBJ1-5|TRBV6-5
TGTGCCAGCAGTTACTCAGGCAGGAGCAATCAGCCCCAGCATTTT
CASSYSGRSNQPQHF
>TRBD2|few|TRBJ2-3|TRBV7-9
TGTGCCAGCATCCTAGCGGGATTATACACAGATACGCAGTATTTT
CASILAGLYTDTQYF
>TRBD2|NA|TRBJ2-3|TRBV10-3
TGTGCCACCCTAGCGGGAGGGCCGGGAGATACGCAGTATTTT
CATLAGGPGDTQYF
>TRBD1|NA|TRBJ2-7|TRBV9
TGTGCCAGCAGCGTAACGACAGGGGCCTACGAGCAGTACTTC
CASSVTTGAYEQYF
>NA|NA|TRBJ2-3|TRBV19
TGTGCCAGTAGTATTACATCCGATACGCAGTATTTT
CASSITSDTQYF
>NA|NA|TRBJ2-1|TRBV9
TGTGCCAGCAGTCTGGGATCCCCCAATGAGCAGTTCTTC
CASSLGSPNEQFF
>NA|NA|TRBJ2-2|TRBV7-7
TGTGCTAGCAGCCCCGCGGGGCTCCCGAACACCGGGGAGCTGTTTTTT
CASSPAGLPNTGELFF
>NA|NA|TRBJ1-2|TRBV7-9
TGTGCCAGCAGCAAAAGAAGGGGGACCGAAGAATATGGCTACACCTTC
CASSKRRGTEEYGYTF
>NA|NA|TRBJ2-1|TRBV5-4
TGTGCCAGCACCTTATCTGGGGTGGATGAGCAGTTCTTC
CASTLSGVDEQFF
>NA|NA|TRBJ2-5|TRBV7-9
TGTGCCAGCAGCACAGAGACCCAGTACTTC
CASSTETQYF
>NA|NA|TRBJ2-1|TRBV5-5
TGTGCCAGCAGCTTGGACAGGGCCGGGGGAGTATACAATGAGCAGTTCTTC
CASSLDRAGGVYNEQFF
>TRBD2|few|TRBJ2-5|TRBV7-2
TGTGCCAGCAGCTCAAGGGCTAGCGGGAGTCGGGAGACCCAGTACTTC
CASSSRASGSRETQYF
>NA|NA|TRBJ1-1|TRBV5-1
TGCGCCAGCAGCCAGGAGGTGAACACTGAAGCTTTCTTT
CASSQEVNTEAFF
>NA|NA|TRBJ2-7|TRBV7-9
TGTGCCAGCAGCTTAGCTCGGGCAGCGGCCTACGAGCAGTACTTC
CASSLARAAAYEQYF
>TRBD2|NA|TRBJ2-1|TRBV7-6
TGTGCCAGCAGCCCCCGGGGGGACAATGAGCAGTTCTTC
CASSPRGDNEQFF
>NA|NA|TRBJ2-1|TRBV18
TGTGCCAGCTCACCAACAATTAGCCAGGGGGGAGAGCAGTTCTTC
CASSPTISQGGEQFF
>NA|NA|TRBJ2-7|TRBV4-1
TGCGCCAGCAGCCAAGGTCCGACAGGCCCGTCCCATCGGGAGCAGTACTTC
CASSQGPTGPSHREQYF
>NA|once|TRBJ1-1|TRBV2
TGTGCCAGCAGTACTGCCGGCACTGAAGCTTTCTTT
CASSTAGTEAFF
>NA|few|TRBJ1-5|TRBV27
TGTGCCAGCAGGTCAGGAAGGGGGCAGCCCCAGCATTTT
CASRSGRGQPQHF
>NA|NA|TRBJ1-2|TRBV11-2
TGTGCCAGCAGCTTAGGGCCTCAGGGGAGGATTAACTATGGCTACACCTTC
CASSLGPQGRINYGYTF
>NA|NA|TRBJ1-6|TRBV25-1
TGTGCCAGCAGTGCCGGGGTGAGCTCCTATAATTCACCCCTCCACTTT
CASSAGVSSYNSPLHF
>NA|NA|TRBJ2-2|TRBV10-3
TGTGCCATCAGTGTAAAGGGGCCCAACACCGGGGAGCTGTTTTTT
CAISVKGPNTGELFF
>TRBD1|NA|TRBJ1-5|TRBV18
TGTGCCAGCTCACCGGGGACAGGGGGAAGCAATCAGCCCCAGCATTTT
CASSPGTGGSNQPQHF
>TRBD2|NA|TRBJ2-1|TRBV28
TGTGCCAGCAGCCCTCCGGGAGGGGAGCAGTTCTTC
CASSPPGGEQFF
>NA|NA|TRBJ2-1|TRBV6-5
TGTGCCAGCAGTTCCTACTTAGGGACTTACAATGAGCAGTTCTTC
CASSSYLGTYNEQFF
>TRBD1|NA|TRBJ2-1|TRBV4-1
TGCGCCAGCAGCTCGTTACCCGGGACAGGGGGGGTAGCGATATCTTACAATGAGCAGTTCTTC
CASSSLPGTGGVAISYNEQFF
>NA|NA|TRBJ1-1|TRBV6-6
TGTGCCAGCAGTTCCCAGGGGATGGGCACTGAAGCTTTCTTT
CASSSQGMGTEAFF
>NA|NA|TRBJ1-5|TRBV9
TGTGCCAGCAGCACCGGGGGAGTTAGCAATCAGCCCCAGCATTTT
CASSTGGVSNQPQHF
>NA|NA|TRBJ1-5|TRBV10-3
TGTGCCATCAGTGAGGCCAACCTCAGGGGCATGGGCAATCAGCCCCAGCATTTT
CAISEANLRGMGNQPQHF
>NA|NA|TRBJ2-2|TRBV6-5
TGTGCCAGCCGCGTAGGGGGGATCGGGGAGCTGTTTTTT
CASRVGGIGELFF
>NA|NA|TRBJ2-7|TRBV4-1
TGCGCCAGCAGCCAAGAATCCGGCAGGGGCTTCCCCTACGAGCAGTACTTC
CASSQESGRGFPYEQYF
>NA|NA|TRBJ1-2|TRBV2
TGTGCCAGCAGTGAGGACGCGGGAGGCTACACCTTC
CASSEDAGGYTF
>TRBD2|NA|TRBJ2-7|TRBV19
TGTGCCAGTAGTTACACTAGCGGACCATACGAGCAGTACTTC
CASSYTSGPYEQYF
>TRBD2|once|TRBJ2-7|TRBV5-1
TGCGCCAGCAGCATGGGACTAGCCTACGAGCAGTACTTC
CASSMGLAYEQYF
>NA|NA|TRBJ1-4|TRBV28
TGTGCCAGCAGCCGCGGCGGGGGAACTAATGAAAAACTGTTTTTT
CASSRGGGTNEKLFF
>TRBD2|NA|TRBJ2-2|TRBV19
TGTGCCAGTAAAATTGAGAGCGGGAGTTATTGGACCGGGGAGCTGTTTTTT
CASKIESGSYWTGELFF
>NA|NA|TRBJ1-1|TRBV28
TGTGCCAGCAGCCCCGTTTGGCAGACGAACACTGAAGCTTTCTTT
CASSPVWQTNTEAFF
>NA|NA|TRBJ1-1|TRBV5-1
TGCGCCAGCAGCTTTGGGGGACTGCGAGCTTTCTTT
CASSFGGLRAFF
>NA|NA|TRBJ1-1|TRBV9
TGTGCCAGCAGCATCGGGACAATAAACACTGAAGCTTTCTTT
CASSIGTINTEAFF
>TRBD2|NA|TRBJ2-1|TRBV5-6
TGTGCCAGCAGCTTGCAAGAGACTAGCAAGGCCTACAATGAGCAGTTCTTC
CASSLQETSKAYNEQFF
>NA|few|TRBJ1-1|TRBV21-1
TGTGCCAGCAGCAAAAAAGGACAGGGGCCCTTGGGCACTGAAGCTTTCTTT
CASSKKGQGPLGTEAFF
>NA|NA|TRBJ1-4|TRBV7-9
TGTGCCAGCAGCTTAGTCGTGGGGCTGCCTAATGAAAAACTGTTTTTT
CASSLVVGLPNEKLFF
>TRBD2|NA|TRBJ2-7|TRBV10-3
TGTGCCATTCACGGGACTAGCGGGACCTACGAGCAGTACTTC
CAIHGTSGTYEQYF
>NA|NA|TRBJ1-1|TRBV6-1
TGTGCCAGCATACCCACAGGGTTCAACACTGAAGCTTTCTTT
CASIPTGFNTEAFF
>TRBD1|NA|TRBJ1-1|TRBV11-2
TGTGCCAGCAGCATAGGGGGGACAGGCGGGACGAACACTGAAGCTTTCTTT
CASSIGGTGGTNTEAFF